Listed below are T cell receptor beta chains from one sample, sequenced in a study of PD-L1 blockade in urothelial cancer. Sequencing was performed with immunoSEQ multiplex PCR; in TCRdb, only in-frame clones are kept and a portion is missing. The data hold about 84,000 clones, with about four fifths observed a single time. Sequenced material: PBMCs, taken around atezolizumab (anti-PD-L1) treatment. Source of these receptors: a man aged 70 or older with urothelial cancer. The CDR3 runs from the conserved cysteine through the conserved F or W. A D gene is named only where the DNA matches it firmly. Clone size is given for some rows only: seen once, a few or many times, or a class if the clone is expanded.

DNA,CDR3,length,size,V,J,D
TGTGCCTGGAGTGAAGACAGCGACTTCCAAGAGACCCAGTACTTC,CAWSEDSDFQETQYF,15,few,TRBV30,TRBJ2-5,NA
TGTGCCAGCAGCTCGGGACACATTAGCAATCAGCCCCAGCATTTT,CASSSGHISNQPQHF,15,few,TRBV7-2,TRBJ1-5,NA
TGTGCCTGCACCCTTCGGGACATAACTAACTATGGCTACACCTTC,CACTLRDITNYGYTF,15,NA,TRBV6-6,TRBJ1-2,NA
NA,CASSKEVAGGAEETQYF,17,NA,TRBV21-1,TRBJ2-5,NA
TGTGCCAGCAGCACGACAGGCCTCCAAGAGACCCAGTACTTC,CASSTTGLQETQYF,14,NA,TRBV5-6,TRBJ2-5,NA
TGTGCCATCAGTGAGTCAGGGGCAGAACCTAACACTGAAGCTTTCTTT,CAISESGAEPNTEAFF,16,NA,TRBV10-3,TRBJ1-1,NA
TGTGCCAGCAGCTCCGAGCTAGCGGGGGGCAACACCGGGGAGCTGTTTTTT,CASSSELAGGNTGELFF,17,NA,TRBV7-2,TRBJ2-2,TRBD2
TGTGCCAGCAGCTTAGCATACGAGCAGTACTTC,CASSLAYEQYF,11,NA,TRBV11-3,TRBJ2-7,NA
TGTGCCAGCAGCATCGCCGGGACTAGTAACGAGCAGTACTTC,CASSIAGTSNEQYF,14,NA,TRBV7-8,TRBJ2-7,TRBD2
TGTGCCAGCAGCCCAACAGGGAGTTGGGGCAATGAGCAGTTCTTC,CASSPTGSWGNEQFF,15,NA,TRBV7-6,TRBJ2-1,NA
TGTGCCAGCAGCGTAGAACAGGGGATCTCTGGAAACACCATATATTTT,CASSVEQGISGNTIYF,16,NA,TRBV9,TRBJ1-3,TRBD1
TGTGCTAGTGGGCTCGGGGGGGGCGAACCCACCGGGGAGCTGTTTTTT,CASGLGGGEPTGELFF,16,medium-sized,TRBV12-5,TRBJ2-2,TRBD2
TGTGCCAGCAGCGTAGGAGCGGGAGGGCGCTCCTACGAGCAGTACTTC,CASSVGAGGRSYEQYF,16,NA,TRBV9,TRBJ2-7,TRBD2
TGCGCCAGCAGCTCTAGCGTCGAGAACATTCAGTACTTC,CASSSSVENIQYF,13,NA,TRBV5-1,TRBJ2-4,NA
TGTGCCAGCAGCCAGCGACAGGTTGGAGACAATGAGCAGTTCTTC,CASSQRQVGDNEQFF,15,NA,TRBV4-2,TRBJ2-1,NA
TGTGCCAGCAACCCTGAGGCGGGGGCCCCCGGGGAGCTGTTTTTT,CASNPEAGAPGELFF,15,NA,TRBV7-2,TRBJ2-2,NA
TGTGCCAGCAGCTTCCAGAGGGCCAGAAGCGAGCAGTACTTC,CASSFQRARSEQYF,14,NA,TRBV11-2,TRBJ2-7,NA
TGTGCCAGTAGTATTGGACAGAGTGAGGACTACGAGCAGTACTTC,CASSIGQSEDYEQYF,15,NA,TRBV19,TRBJ2-7,NA
TGCGCCAGCAGCCTCGGGACTAGCGTGGCCTACGAGCAGTACTTC,CASSLGTSVAYEQYF,15,once,TRBV5-1,TRBJ2-7,TRBD2
TGTGCCAGCAGCGCCCAGACTCATATGAAGTCCGATACGCAGTATTTT,CASSAQTHMKSDTQYF,16,NA,TRBV9,TRBJ2-3,NA
TGTGCCAGCTCACCAATTGCCGGGGATGGCTACACCTTC,CASSPIAGDGYTF,13,NA,TRBV18,TRBJ1-2,NA
TGTGCCAGCAGCTTGGGAGGGGAGGGGGAACTGTTTTTT,CASSLGGEGELFF,13,NA,TRBV5-4,TRBJ1-4,NA
TGTGCCAGCAGTTACGACAGGGGTCGCTATGGCTACACCTTC,CASSYDRGRYGYTF,14,NA,TRBV6-5,TRBJ1-2,TRBD1
TGTGCCAGCAGCTTCCTGACAGGGGGCGCTTCCTACAATGAGCAGTTCTTC,CASSFLTGGASYNEQFF,17,NA,TRBV7-2,TRBJ2-1,TRBD1
TGCGCCAGCAGCTTGGAGACTCCTATCAATTCCAATGAGCAGTTCTTC,CASSLETPINSNEQFF,16,once,TRBV5-1,TRBJ2-1,NA
TGTGCCAGCAGTGAAGAACTAGTCACCTACAATGAGCAGTTCTTC,CASSEELVTYNEQFF,15,NA,TRBV2,TRBJ2-1,NA
TGTGCCAGTACCCCAGACAGGGGCGGGGGAGTCACTGAAGCTTTCTTT,CASTPDRGGGVTEAFF,16,NA,TRBV19,TRBJ1-1,TRBD1
TGTGCCAGCTCAAAACTAGGGCCCGAAGTAAACAATGAGCAGTTCTTC,CASSKLGPEVNNEQFF,16,NA,TRBV18,TRBJ2-1,NA
TGTGCCAGCAGCTCCGTGACAGGGAACACTGAAGCTTTCTTT,CASSSVTGNTEAFF,14,NA,TRBV4-2,TRBJ1-1,NA
TGTGCCAGCAGCTTTAAACTAGGGAACACCGGGGAGCTGTTTTTT,CASSFKLGNTGELFF,15,NA,TRBV7-2,TRBJ2-2,NA
TGTGCCAGTAGTTTCGGGAGGGCGACCGGGGAGCTGTTTTTT,CASSFGRATGELFF,14,NA,TRBV19,TRBJ2-2,TRBD2
TGTGCCTCTTCCGGGGGGAGATTGGGTGAAGCTTTCTTT,CASSGGRLGEAFF,13,many,TRBV30,TRBJ1-1,NA
TGTGCCAGCAGCCAAGGAGGGCCACCCCTCCACTTT,CASSQGGPPLHF,12,few,TRBV14,TRBJ1-6,NA
TGCGCCAGCAGCACGGGACTAGCGGGATTCGGCGAGCAGTACTTC,CASSTGLAGFGEQYF,15,once,TRBV5-1,TRBJ2-7,TRBD2
TGTGCCAGCAGCTTAGCGTTGACAGGGGGAGGGGGCTACACCTTC,CASSLALTGGGGYTF,15,NA,TRBV7-2,TRBJ1-2,TRBD1
TGCAGCGCTATAGAGACTGTAGTATCCGAGCAGTACTTC,CSAIETVVSEQYF,13,NA,TRBV29-1,TRBJ2-7,NA
TGCAGCGTTGTCGGCACTGAAGCTTTCTTT,CSVVGTEAFF,10,few,TRBV29-1,TRBJ1-1,NA